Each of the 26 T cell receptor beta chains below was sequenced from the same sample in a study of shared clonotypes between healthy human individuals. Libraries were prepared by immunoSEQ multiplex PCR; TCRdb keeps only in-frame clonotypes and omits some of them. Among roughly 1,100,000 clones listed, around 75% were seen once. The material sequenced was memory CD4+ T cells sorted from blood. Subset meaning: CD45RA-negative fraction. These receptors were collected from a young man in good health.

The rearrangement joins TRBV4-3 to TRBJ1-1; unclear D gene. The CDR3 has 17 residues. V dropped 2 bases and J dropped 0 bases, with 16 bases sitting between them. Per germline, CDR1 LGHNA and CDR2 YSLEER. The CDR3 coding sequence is TGCGCCAGCAGCCAACGTTGGGAGTTGGGCATGAACACTGAAGCTTTCTTT. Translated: CASSQRWELGMNTEAFF.

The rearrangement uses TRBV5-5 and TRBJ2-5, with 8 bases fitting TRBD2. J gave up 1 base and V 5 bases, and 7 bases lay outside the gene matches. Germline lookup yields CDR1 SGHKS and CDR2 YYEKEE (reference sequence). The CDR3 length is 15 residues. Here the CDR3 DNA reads TGTGCCAGCAGGCGCGGGGGGTCCACCCAAGAGACCCAGTACTTC. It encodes CASRRGGSTQETQYF.

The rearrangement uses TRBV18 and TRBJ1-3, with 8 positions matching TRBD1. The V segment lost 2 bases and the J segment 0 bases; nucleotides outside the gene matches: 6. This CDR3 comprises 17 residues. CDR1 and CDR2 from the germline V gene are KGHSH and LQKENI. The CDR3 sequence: CASSPAGTGYSGNTIYF. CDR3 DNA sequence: TGTGCCAGCTCACCAGCTGGGACAGGCTACTCTGGAAACACCATATATTTT. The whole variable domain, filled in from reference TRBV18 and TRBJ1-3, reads NAGVMQNPRHLVRRRGQEARLRCSPMKGHSHVYWYRQLPEEGLKFMVYLQKENIIDESGMPKERFSAEFPKEGPSILRIQQVVRGDSAAYFCASSPAGTGYSGNTIYFGEGSWLTVV.

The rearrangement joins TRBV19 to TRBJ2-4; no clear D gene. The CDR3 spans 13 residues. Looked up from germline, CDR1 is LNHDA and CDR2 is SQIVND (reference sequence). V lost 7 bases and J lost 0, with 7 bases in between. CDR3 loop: CASKLAAKNIQYF. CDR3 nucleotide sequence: TGTGCCAGTAAATTGGCAGCCAAAAACATTCAGTACTTC.

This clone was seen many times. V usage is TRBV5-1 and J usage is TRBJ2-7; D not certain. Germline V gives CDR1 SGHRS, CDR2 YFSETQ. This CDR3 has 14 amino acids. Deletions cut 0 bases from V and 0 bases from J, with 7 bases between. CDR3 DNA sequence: TGCGCCAGCAGCTTGGAGGTCAGCTCCTACGAGCAGTACTTC. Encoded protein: CASSLEVSSYEQYF.

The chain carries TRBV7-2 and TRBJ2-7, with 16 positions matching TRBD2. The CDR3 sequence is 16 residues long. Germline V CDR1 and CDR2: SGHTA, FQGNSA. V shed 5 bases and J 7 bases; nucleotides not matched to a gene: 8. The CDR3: CASSTGLAGGLREQYF. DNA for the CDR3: TGTGCCAGCAGCACGGGACTAGCGGGAGGGCTTAGGGAGCAGTACTTC.

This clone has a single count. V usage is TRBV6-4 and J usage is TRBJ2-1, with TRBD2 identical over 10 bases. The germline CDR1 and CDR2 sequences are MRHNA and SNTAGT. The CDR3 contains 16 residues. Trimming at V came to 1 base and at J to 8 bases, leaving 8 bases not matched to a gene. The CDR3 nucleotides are TGTGCCAGCAGTGACTTAAGCGGGGGGGCAATCCATGAGCAGTTCTTC. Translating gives CASSDLSGGAIHEQFF.

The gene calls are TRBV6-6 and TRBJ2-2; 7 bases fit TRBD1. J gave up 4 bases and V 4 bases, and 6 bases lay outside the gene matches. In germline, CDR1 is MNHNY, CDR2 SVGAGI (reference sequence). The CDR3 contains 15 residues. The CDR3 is CASSSQGWVTGELFF. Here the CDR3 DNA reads TGTGCCAGCAGTTCACAGGGGTGGGTCACCGGGGAGCTGTTTTTT.

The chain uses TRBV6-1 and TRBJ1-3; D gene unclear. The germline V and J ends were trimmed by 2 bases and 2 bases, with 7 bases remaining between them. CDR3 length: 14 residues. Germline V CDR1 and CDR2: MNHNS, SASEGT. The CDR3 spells CASSEYQPGNTIYF. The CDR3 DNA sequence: TGTGCCAGCAGTGAATATCAACCTGGAAACACCATATATTTT.

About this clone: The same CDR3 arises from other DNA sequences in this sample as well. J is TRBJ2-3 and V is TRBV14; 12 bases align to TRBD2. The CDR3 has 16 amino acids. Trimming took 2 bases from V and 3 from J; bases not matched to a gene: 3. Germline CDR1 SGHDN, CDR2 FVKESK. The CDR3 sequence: CASSQFGTSGTDTQYF. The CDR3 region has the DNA TGTGCCAGCAGCCAATTTGGGACTAGCGGGACAGATACGCAGTATTTT.

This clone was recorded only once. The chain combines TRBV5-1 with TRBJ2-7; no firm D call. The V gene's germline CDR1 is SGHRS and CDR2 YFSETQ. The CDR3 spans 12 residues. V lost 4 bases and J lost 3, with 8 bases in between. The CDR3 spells CASSPGFYEQYF. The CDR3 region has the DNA TGCGCCAGCAGCCCCGGATTCTACGAGCAGTACTTC.

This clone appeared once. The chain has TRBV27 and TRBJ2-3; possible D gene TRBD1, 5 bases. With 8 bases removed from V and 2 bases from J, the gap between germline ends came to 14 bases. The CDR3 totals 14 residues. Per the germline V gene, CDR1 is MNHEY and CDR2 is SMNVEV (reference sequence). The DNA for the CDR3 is TGTGCCAGCTACCTGGGGCGCCCCACAGATACGCAGTATTTT. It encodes CASYLGRPTDTQYF.

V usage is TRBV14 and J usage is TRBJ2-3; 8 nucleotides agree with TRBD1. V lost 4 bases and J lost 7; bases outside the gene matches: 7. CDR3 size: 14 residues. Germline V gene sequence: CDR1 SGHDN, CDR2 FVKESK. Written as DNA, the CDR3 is TGTGCCAGCAGCCCCCGGGACAGGTGGAATACGCAGTATTTT. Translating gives CASSPRDRWNTQYF.

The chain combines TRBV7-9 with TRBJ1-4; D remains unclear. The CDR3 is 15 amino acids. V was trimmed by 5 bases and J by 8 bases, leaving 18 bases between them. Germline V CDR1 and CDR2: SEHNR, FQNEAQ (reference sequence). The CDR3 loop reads CASSPTWAGGEKLFF. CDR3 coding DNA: TGTGCCAGCAGCCCGACCTGGGCAGGTGGCGAAAAACTGTTTTTT.

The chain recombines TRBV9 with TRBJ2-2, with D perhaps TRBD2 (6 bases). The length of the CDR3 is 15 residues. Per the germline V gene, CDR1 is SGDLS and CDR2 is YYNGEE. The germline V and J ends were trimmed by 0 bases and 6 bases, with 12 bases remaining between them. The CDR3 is CASSVARRGSGELFF. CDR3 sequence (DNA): TGTGCCAGCAGCGTAGCTCGGAGGGGCTCCGGGGAGCTGTTTTTT.

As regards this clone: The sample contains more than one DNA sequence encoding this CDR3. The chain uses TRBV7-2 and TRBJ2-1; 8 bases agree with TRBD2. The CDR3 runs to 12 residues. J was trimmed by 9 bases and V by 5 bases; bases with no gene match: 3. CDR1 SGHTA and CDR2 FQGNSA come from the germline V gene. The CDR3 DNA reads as TGTGCCAGCAGCCTCGGGAGGGGTGAGCAGTTCTTC. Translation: CASSLGRGEQFF.

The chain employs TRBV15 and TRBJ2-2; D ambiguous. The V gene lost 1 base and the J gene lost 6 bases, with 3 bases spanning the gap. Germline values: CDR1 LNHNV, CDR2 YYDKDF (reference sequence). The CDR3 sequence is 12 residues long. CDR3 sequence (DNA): TGTGCCACCAGCAGAGCGGCCGGGGAGCTGTTTTTT. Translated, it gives CATSRAAGELFF.

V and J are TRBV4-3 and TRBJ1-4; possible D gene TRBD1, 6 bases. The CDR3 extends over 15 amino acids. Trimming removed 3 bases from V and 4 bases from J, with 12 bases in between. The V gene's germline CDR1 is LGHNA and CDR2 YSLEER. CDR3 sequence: CASSHVTGGNEKLFF. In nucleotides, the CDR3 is TGCGCCAGCAGCCACGTGACAGGAGGTAATGAAAAACTGTTTTTT.

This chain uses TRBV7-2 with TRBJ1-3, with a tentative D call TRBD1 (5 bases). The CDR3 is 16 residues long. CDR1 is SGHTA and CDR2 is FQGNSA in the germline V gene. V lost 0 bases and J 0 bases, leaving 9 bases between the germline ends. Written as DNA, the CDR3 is TGTGCCAGCAGCTTAGCGGCAGGGCTCTCTGGAAACACCATATATTTT. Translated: CASSLAAGLSGNTIYF. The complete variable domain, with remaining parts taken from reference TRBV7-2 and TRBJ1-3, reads GAGVSQSPSNKVTEKGKDVELRCDPISGHTALYWYRQSLGQGLEFLIYFQGNSAPDKSGLPSDRFSAERTGGSVSTLTIQRTQQEDSAVYLCASSLAAGLSGNTIYFGEGSWLTVV.

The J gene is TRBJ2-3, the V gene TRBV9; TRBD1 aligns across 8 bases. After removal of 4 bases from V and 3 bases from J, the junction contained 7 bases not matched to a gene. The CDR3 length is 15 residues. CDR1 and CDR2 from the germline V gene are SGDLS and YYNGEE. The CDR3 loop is CASSPSTGGTDTQYF. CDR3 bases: TGTGCCAGCAGCCCCTCTACAGGGGGGACAGATACGCAGTATTTT.

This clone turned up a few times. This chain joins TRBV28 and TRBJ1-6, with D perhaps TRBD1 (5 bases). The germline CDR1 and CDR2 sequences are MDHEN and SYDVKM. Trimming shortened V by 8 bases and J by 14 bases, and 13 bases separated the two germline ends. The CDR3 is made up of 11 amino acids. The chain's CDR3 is CASGGGRSLHF. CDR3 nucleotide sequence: TGTGCCAGCGGTGGGGGGAGATCCCTCCACTTT. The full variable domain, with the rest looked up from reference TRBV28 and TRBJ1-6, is DVKVTQSSRYLVKRTGEKVFLECVQDMDHENMFWYRQDPGLGLRLIYFSYDVKMKEKGDIPEGYSVSREKKERFSLILESASTNQTSMYLCASGGGRSLHFGNGTRLTVT.

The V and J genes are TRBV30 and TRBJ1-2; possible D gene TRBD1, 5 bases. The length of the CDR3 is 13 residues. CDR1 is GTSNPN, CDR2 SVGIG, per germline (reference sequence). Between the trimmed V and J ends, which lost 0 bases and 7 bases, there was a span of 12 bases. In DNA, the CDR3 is TGTGCCTGGAGTGTCAGGGAGGAGGGTGGCTACACCTTC. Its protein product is CAWSVREEGGYTF.

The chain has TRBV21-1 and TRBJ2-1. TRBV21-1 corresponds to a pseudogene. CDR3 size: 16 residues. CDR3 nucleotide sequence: TGTGCCAGCAGCAAAGGTGGTCAGGACCTCGGCAATGAGCAGTTCTTC. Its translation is CASSKGGQDLGNEQFF.

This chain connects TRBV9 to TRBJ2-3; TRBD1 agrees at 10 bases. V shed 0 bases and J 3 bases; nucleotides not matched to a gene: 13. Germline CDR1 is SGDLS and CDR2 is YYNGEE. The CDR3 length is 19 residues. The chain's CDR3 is CASSVAYGRGTGVTDTQYF. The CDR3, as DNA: TGTGCCAGCAGCGTAGCCTACGGGAGAGGGACAGGGGTTACAGATACGCAGTATTTT. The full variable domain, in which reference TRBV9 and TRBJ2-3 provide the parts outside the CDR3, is DSGVTQTPKHLITATGQRVTLRCSPRSGDLSVYWYQQSLDQGLQFLIQYYNGEERAKGNILERFSAQQFPDLHSELNLSSLELGDSALYFCASSVAYGRGTGVTDTQYFGPGTRLTVL.

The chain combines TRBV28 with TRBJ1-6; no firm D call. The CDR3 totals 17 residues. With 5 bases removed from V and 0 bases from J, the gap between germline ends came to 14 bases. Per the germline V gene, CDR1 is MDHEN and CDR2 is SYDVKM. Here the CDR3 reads CASSPHYGFSYNSPLHF. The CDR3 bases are TGTGCCAGCAGTCCCCATTATGGGTTCTCCTATAATTCACCCCTCCACTTT.

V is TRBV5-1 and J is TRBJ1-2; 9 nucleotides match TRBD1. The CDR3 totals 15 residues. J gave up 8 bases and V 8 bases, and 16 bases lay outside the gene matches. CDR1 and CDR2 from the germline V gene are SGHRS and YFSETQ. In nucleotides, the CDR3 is TGCGCCAGTTCCCTAGGGCTACAGGGGGCGTGGGGCTACACCTTC. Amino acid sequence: CASSLGLQGAWGYTF. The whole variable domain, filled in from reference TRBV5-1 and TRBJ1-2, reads KAGVTQTPRYLIKTRGQQVTLSCSPISGHRSVSWYQQTPGQGLQFLFEYFSETQRNKGNFPGRFSGRQFSNSRSEMNVSTLELGDSALYLCASSLGLQGAWGYTFGSGTRLTVV.